The 22 T cell receptor beta chains reported below all come from one sample, sequenced in a study of T cell changes during pregnancy in multiple sclerosis. TCRdb's copy holds only in-frame clones and misses some; the assay was immunoSEQ multiplex PCR. The top ten hold 1.4% of the sample, which has fewer than 70,000 clones, roughly 88% seen once. The sample consisted of peripheral blood, taken in the third trimester of pregnancy. The receptors come from a female donor with multiple sclerosis, enrolled in a pregnancy study.

The J gene is TRBJ1-1, the V gene TRBV6-5, with 8 bases fitting TRBD1. The germline gives CDR1 MNHEY, CDR2 SVGAGI. J was trimmed by 11 bases and V by 5 bases; bases with no gene match: 4. The CDR3 has 11 residues. CDR3 nucleotide sequence: TGTGCCAGCAGTCCAGGGGGCGAGGCTTTCTTT. Amino acids: CASSPGGEAFF.

This chain connects TRBV6-5 to TRBJ1-1, with TRBD1 matching over 7 bases. This CDR3 region has 12 residues. Germline-derived CDR1 and CDR2 are MNHEY and SVGAGI. The V and J ends lost 7 bases and 4 bases, in that order; junction bases with no gene match: 3. CDR3 in DNA: TGTGCCAGCATGGGACAGCTCACTGAAGCTTTCTTT. This encodes CASMGQLTEAFF.

The rearrangement uses TRBV7-2 and TRBJ1-5; 8 bases fit TRBD1. The CDR3 spans 15 residues. The germline V gene encodes CDR1 SGHTA and CDR2 FQGNSA. With 2 bases clipped from V and 2 bases from J, the junction kept 2 bases outside the gene matches. As DNA, the CDR3 is TGTGCCAGCAGCTTACAGGGGGCGGGCAATCAGCCCCAGCATTTT. Protein sequence: CASSLQGAGNQPQHF. Complete variable domain (other parts from reference TRBV7-2 and TRBJ1-5): GAGVSQSPSNKVTEKGKDVELRCDPISGHTALYWYRQSLGQGLEFLIYFQGNSAPDKSGLPSDRFSAERTGGSVSTLTIQRTQQEDSAVYLCASSLQGAGNQPQHFGDGTRLSIL.

V usage is TRBV5-1 and J usage is TRBJ2-1; D possibly corresponds to TRBD2 (6 bases). Trimming removed 0 bases from V and 9 bases from J, with 13 bases in between. Germline values: CDR1 SGHRS, CDR2 YFSETQ. The CDR3 totals 14 residues. The CDR3 reads CASSLAVSGREQFF. CDR3 nucleotides: TGCGCCAGCAGCTTGGCCGTCAGCGGGCGTGAGCAGTTCTTC.

The gene calls are TRBV5-1 and TRBJ2-4, with TRBD1 matching 8 bases. CDR3 length equals 15 residues. The germline CDR1 and CDR2 sequences are SGHRS and YFSETQ. The V and J ends lost 0 bases and 1 base, in that order; junction bases with no gene match: 0. The CDR3 loop reads CASSLGTGAKNIQYF. CDR3 sequence (DNA): TGCGCCAGCAGCTTGGGGACAGGGGCCAAAAACATTCAGTACTTC.

The V and J genes are TRBV5-1 and TRBJ2-7, with D perhaps matching TRBD2 (6 bases). CDR1 is SGHRS and CDR2 is YFSETQ in the germline V gene. Trimming took 0 bases from V and 5 from J, leaving 9 bases between them. The CDR3 contains 13 residues. CDR3 residues: CASSLGWGDEQYF. The CDR3 DNA sequence: TGCGCCAGCAGCTTGGGTTGGGGGGACGAGCAGTACTTC. Based on the CDR3 plus reference TRBV5-1 and TRBJ2-7, the full variable domain is KAGVTQTPRYLIKTRGQQVTLSCSPISGHRSVSWYQQTPGQGLQFLFEYFSETQRNKGNFPGRFSGRQFSNSRSEMNVSTLELGDSALYLCASSLGWGDEQYFGPGTRLTVT.

V usage is TRBV15 and J usage is TRBJ1-5; the match to TRBD1 covers 7 bases. The germline V gene has CDR1 LNHNV and CDR2 YYDKDF (reference sequence). The trim removed 3 bases at V and 7 bases at J, leaving 6 bases unmatched. This CDR3 has 14 residues. CDR3 residues: CATSSRQGPQPQHF. The DNA for the CDR3 is TGTGCCACCAGCAGCAGACAGGGCCCCCAGCCCCAGCATTTT.

The chain recombines TRBV5-1 with TRBJ1-1; a weak D match, TRBD1 (5 bases). V lost 0 bases to trimming and J lost 0 bases, with 15 bases between them. CDR1 is SGHRS and CDR2 is YFSETQ in the germline V gene. CDR3 length equals 17 residues. The DNA of the CDR3 is TGCGCCAGCAGCTTGGGCGGGGGGAGCGGCCTGAACACTGAAGCTTTCTTT. The encoded protein is CASSLGGGSGLNTEAFF. Together with reference TRBV5-1 and TRBJ1-1, the CDR3 gives the full variable domain: KAGVTQTPRYLIKTRGQQVTLSCSPISGHRSVSWYQQTPGQGLQFLFEYFSETQRNKGNFPGRFSGRQFSNSRSEMNVSTLELGDSALYLCASSLGGGSGLNTEAFFGQGTRLTVV.

The chain links TRBV5-4 to TRBJ2-7; D gene uncertain. The germline V and J ends were trimmed by 2 bases and 4 bases, with 16 bases remaining between them. The CDR3 totals 15 residues. In germline, CDR1 is SGHNT, CDR2 YYREEE (reference sequence). The CDR3 nucleotides are TGTGCCAGCAGCTTTGCTGGCGCGGATTCGTACGAGCAGTACTTC. Amino acids: CASSFAGADSYEQYF.

The CDR3 here is CASSLAGTVAKNIQYF. The CDR3 nucleotides are TGTGCCAGCAGCTTAGCTGGGACAGTAGCCAAAAACATTCAGTACTTC. The chain is built from TRBV7-9 and TRBJ2-4; 7 bases line up with TRBD1. With 0 bases clipped from V and 0 bases from J, the junction kept 2 bases outside the gene matches. The length of the CDR3 is 16 residues. Germline V gene lookup returns CDR1 SEHNR and CDR2 FQNEAQ (reference sequence).

The V and J genes are TRBV7-8 and TRBJ2-3; 13 positions agree with TRBD2. CDR1 and CDR2 (germline): SGHVS, FQNEAQ. CDR3 length equals 15 residues. J lost 4 bases, V lost 5 bases, and 3 bases had no gene match. The chain's CDR3 is CASSEGLAGADTQYF. DNA for the CDR3: TGTGCCAGCAGCGAAGGACTAGCGGGGGCAGATACGCAGTATTTT.

The chain joins TRBV2 to TRBJ1-6, with 7 bases lining up with TRBD1. CDR1 and CDR2 (germline): SNHLY, FYNNEI. Trimming cost V 10 bases and J 8 bases; bases outside gene matches: 17. CDR3 length equals 16 residues. The CDR3 DNA is TGTGCCACCCGGAGGAACAGGGGTTTCGCCGATTCACCCCTCCACTTT. Its protein product is CATRRNRGFADSPLHF.

This chain's CDR3 is CASSLGPGDTQYF. CDR3 nucleotide sequence: TGTGCCAGCAGCTTAGGGCCTGGAGATACGCAGTATTTT. The chain combines TRBV11-3 with TRBJ2-3, with D hard to call. Germline V gives CDR1 SGHNT, CDR2 YENEEA. Deletions cut 1 base from V and 5 bases from J, with 7 bases between. There are 13 residues in the CDR3.

The V call is TRBV9, the J call TRBJ1-3; D gene uncertain. From germline, CDR1 is SGDLS and CDR2 YYNGEE. V lost 4 bases and J lost 7, with 12 bases in between. This CDR3 is built from 13 residues. In DNA form, the CDR3 reads TGTGCCAGCAGCTCGACGGGTTTTAACACCATATATTTT. It yields the protein CASSSTGFNTIYF.

The gene calls are TRBV5-1 and TRBJ2-1, with D possibly TRBD2 on 7 matching bases. V gave up 6 bases and J gave up 7 bases, with 23 bases separating them. The CDR3 runs to 16 residues. From germline, CDR1 is SGHRS and CDR2 YFSETQ. The CDR3 sequence is CASKKIPGGQSNEQFF. The CDR3 region has the DNA TGCGCCAGCAAGAAAATTCCGGGGGGCCAATCTAATGAGCAGTTCTTC.

This clone came up a few times. The chain links TRBV27 to TRBJ1-5; 7 bases line up with TRBD1. V was pared by 5 bases and J by 2 bases, with 12 bases of the junction left unmatched. The CDR3 length is 17 residues. Germline V lookup: CDR1 MNHEY, CDR2 SMNVEV (reference sequence). DNA of the CDR3: TGTGCCAGCAGTCCTAACAAGGGGGCCGCGGGCAATCAGCCCCAGCATTTT. Its translation is CASSPNKGAAGNQPQHF.

The genes are TRBV4-1 and TRBJ2-5; D gene uncertain. The germline CDR1 and CDR2 sequences are MGHRA and YSYEKL. This CDR3 has 14 residues. V gave up 4 bases and J gave up 1 base, with 10 bases separating them. CDR3 coding DNA: TGCGCCAGCAGCCCAAGAGTATCCCAAGAGACCCAGTACTTC. Translating it yields CASSPRVSQETQYF.

J is TRBJ1-1 and V is TRBV6-1; 7 bases are a match to TRBD1. The CDR3 consists of 15 residues. With 7 bases clipped from V and 1 base from J, the junction kept 9 bases outside the gene matches. The V gene's germline CDR1 is MNHNS and CDR2 SASEGT. This CDR3 reads CASTPADRANTEAFF. As DNA, the CDR3 is TGTGCCAGCACCCCGGCCGACAGGGCGAACACTGAAGCTTTCTTT.

The chain recombines TRBV2 with TRBJ2-1, with TRBD1 identical over 11 bases. J lost 8 bases, V lost 3 bases, and 15 bases had no gene match. CDR3 size: 18 residues. CDR1 SNHLY and CDR2 FYNNEI come from the germline V gene. The CDR3 sequence: CASSDLGAGTGGWDEQFF. CDR3 in DNA: TGTGCCAGCAGTGATCTAGGCGCCGGGACAGGGGGTTGGGATGAGCAGTTCTTC. The whole variable domain, filled in from reference TRBV2 and TRBJ2-1, reads EPEVTQTPSHQVTQMGQEVILRCVPISNHLYFYWYRQILGQKVEFLVSFYNNEISEKSEIFDDQFSVERPDGSNFTLKIRSTKLEDSAMYFCASSDLGAGTGGWDEQFFGPGTRLTVL.

V gene TRBV5-1 combines with J gene TRBJ1-4; D possibly corresponds to TRBD1 (5 bases). The germline CDR1 and CDR2 sequences are SGHRS and YFSETQ. Trimming stripped 0 bases from V and 8 bases from J, with 14 bases between. The CDR3 spans 15 residues. The CDR3 nucleotides read TGCGCCAGCAGCTTGGCTGTAGGGGTGTACGAAAAACTGTTTTTT. It yields the protein CASSLAVGVYEKLFF.

The chain joins TRBV10-2 to TRBJ2-5; 7 bases agree with TRBD2. CDR3 length: 13 residues. Germline lookup yields CDR1 WSHSY and CDR2 SAAADI. V lost 2 bases and J lost 5; bases outside the gene matches: 2. CDR3 coding DNA: TGCGCCAGCAGTGAGATGCGGGGGGAGACCCAGTACTTC. This translates into CASSEMRGETQYF.

This clone was found once. The J gene is TRBJ1-2, the V gene TRBV7-2, with 9 bases matching TRBD1. The germline V gene encodes CDR1 SGHTA and CDR2 FQGNSA. V lost 5 bases and J lost 8; bases outside the gene matches: 6. This CDR3 comprises 13 residues. The CDR3 DNA reads as TGTGCCAGCAGCCTACGGACAGGGGACGGCTACACCTTC. Translation gives CASSLRTGDGYTF. Looking up the rest from reference TRBV7-2 and TRBJ1-2 gives the full variable domain: GAGVSQSPSNKVTEKGKDVELRCDPISGHTALYWYRQSLGQGLEFLIYFQGNSAPDKSGLPSDRFSAERTGGSVSTLTIQRTQQEDSAVYLCASSLRTGDGYTFGSGTRLTVV.